Below are 16 T cell receptor beta chains sequenced from a single sample in a study of somatic mutations in cytotoxic T cells in rheumatoid arthritis. Generated by immunoSEQ multiplex PCR, the TCRdb table keeps only in-frame clones and is missing some. The sample comprises about 16,000 clones, more than 70% of which are singletons, and less than 25% rests with the top ten. The sample comprised CD8+ T cells sorted from blood. The receptors originated from an adult with rheumatoid arthritis.

V usage is TRBV5-1 and J usage is TRBJ2-7; maybe TRBD2 (6 bases). The germline V and J ends were trimmed by 0 bases and 3 bases, with 10 bases remaining between them. CDR1 and CDR2 from the germline V gene are SGHRS and YFSETQ. CDR3 length equals 14 residues. DNA of the CDR3: TGCGCCAGCAGCTTGGCCGGAGGGCACTACGAGCAGTACTTC. Encoded protein: CASSLAGGHYEQYF.

The CDR3 sequence: CASSSAAGGYEQYF. DNA of the CDR3: TGTGCCAGTAGTAGTGCAGCGGGGGGATACGAGCAGTACTTC. V is TRBV19 and J is TRBJ2-7; 9 bases are a match to TRBD2. The CDR3 has 14 residues. V trimming: 4 bases; J trimming: 4 bases; junction bases outside the gene matches: 5. Germline CDR1 reads LNHDA; CDR2 reads SQIVND (reference sequence).

Relative to its sample, this clone is medium-sized. The gene calls are TRBV5-1 and TRBJ1-1; D is uncertain. The CDR3 loop spans 17 amino acids. CDR1 is SGHRS and CDR2 is YFSETQ in the germline V gene. The V end lost 0 bases, the J end lost 2 bases, and 17 bases lay between the germline ends. CDR3 amino acids: CASSLGPRGGPNTEAFF. CDR3 coding DNA: TGCGCCAGCAGCTTGGGGCCCCGTGGAGGGCCAAACACTGAAGCTTTCTTT.

The chain joins TRBV18 to TRBJ2-1; D gene uncertain. This CDR3 is built from 13 residues. The germline V gene encodes CDR1 KGHSH and CDR2 LQKENI. The ends were cut back, 2 bases at V and 4 bases at J, with 6 bases in the middle. CDR3 DNA sequence: TGTGCCAGCTCACCAGGGCAGTACAATGAGCAGTTCTTC. Its protein is CASSPGQYNEQFF.

This chain links TRBV28 with TRBJ2-7; 10 nucleotides agree with TRBD2. Trimming at V came to 7 bases and at J to 4 bases, leaving 13 bases not matched to a gene. This CDR3 is built from 16 residues. The germline gives CDR1 MDHEN, CDR2 SYDVKM. The CDR3 bases are TGTGCCAGCACCTCCGCGCTAGCGGGAGTCCGTTACGAGCAGTACTTC. It encodes CASTSALAGVRYEQYF. The whole variable domain, filled in from reference TRBV28 and TRBJ2-7, reads DVKVTQSSRYLVKRTGEKVFLECVQDMDHENMFWYRQDPGLGLRLIYFSYDVKMKEKGDIPEGYSVSREKKERFSLILESASTNQTSMYLCASTSALAGVRYEQYFGPGTRLTVT.

The V call is TRBV28, the J call TRBJ1-5; 8 nucleotides align to TRBD1. Germline trimming cut 3 bases from V and 5 bases from J; bases unmatched to any gene: 15. CDR3 length: 18 amino acids. Germline CDR1 MDHEN, CDR2 SYDVKM. The CDR3 region is CASSFSTGARRIDQPQHF. DNA of the CDR3: TGTGCCAGCAGTTTTTCGACAGGGGCCCGAAGGATCGATCAGCCCCAGCATTTT.

The rearrangement links TRBV5-1 to TRBJ2-1; 10 bases are a match to TRBD2. Losses at the gene ends were 6 bases for V and 3 bases for J; bases not matched to a gene: 6. The V gene's germline CDR1 is SGHRS and CDR2 YFSETQ. This CDR3 has 15 residues. CDR3 DNA sequence: TGCGCCAGCACTCCCGGGACTAGCGTCTACAATGAGCAGTTCTTC. The encoded protein is CASTPGTSVYNEQFF.

The chain employs TRBV19 and TRBJ2-2; a weak D match, TRBD2 (6 bases). Germline V CDR1 and CDR2: LNHDA, SQIVND (reference sequence). This CDR3 has 16 residues. Trimming stripped 0 bases from V and 2 bases from J, with 10 bases between. CDR3 DNA sequence: TGTGCCAGTAGTATAGAGGTTAGCGGAAACACCGGGGAGCTGTTTTTT. It translates to CASSIEVSGNTGELFF.

This sequence joins TRBV25-1 and TRBJ2-5; TRBD2 might be the D (6 bases). The closer fit of TRBJ2-7 to the DNA end suggests the J call may be wrong. This CDR3 has 12 amino acids. Germline CDR1 reads MGHDK; CDR2 reads SYGVNS. The chain's CDR3 is CASCSGSYEQYF. In DNA, the CDR3 is TGTGCCAGCTGTAGCGGATCCTACGAGCAGTACTTC.

This chain uses TRBV11-2 with TRBJ2-3; 10 positions match TRBD2. CDR1 is SGHAT, CDR2 FQNNGV, per germline. V was pared by 0 bases and J by 4 bases, with 1 base of the junction left unmatched. The CDR3 loop spans 15 amino acids. The CDR3 DNA is TGTGCCAGCAGCTTAGAAGCGGGAGGGGCAGATACGCAGTATTTT. This sequence encodes CASSLEAGGADTQYF.

The chain uses TRBV7-9 and TRBJ2-1; 8 nucleotides line up with TRBD2. This CDR3 has 13 residues. CDR1 is SEHNR, CDR2 FQNEAQ, per germline (reference sequence). V was pared by 5 bases and J by 8 bases, with 5 bases of the junction left unmatched. This CDR3 is CASSQVAGYEQFF. In nucleotides, the CDR3 is TGTGCCAGCAGCCAAGTAGCGGGATATGAGCAGTTCTTC.

DNA of the CDR3: TGTGCCAGCAGTCCCCTCTACGAGCAGTACTTC. Protein: CASSPLYEQYF. This chain uses TRBV6-6 with TRBJ2-7; D remains unclear. CDR1 MNHNY and CDR2 SVGAGI come from the germline V gene (reference sequence). Trimming pared 5 bases from V and 3 bases from J, leaving 5 bases between. This CDR3 spans 11 amino acids.

The chain uses TRBV5-1 and TRBJ2-3; the D call may be TRBD1 or TRBD2 (5 bases each). V lost 0 bases and J 6 bases, leaving 14 bases between the germline ends. Germline V gene lookup returns CDR1 SGHRS and CDR2 YFSETQ. The CDR3 totals 15 residues. CDR3 amino acids: CASSLAGTVGDTQYF. CDR3 bases: TGCGCCAGCAGCTTGGCCGGGACGGTTGGGGATACGCAGTATTTT.

This chain links TRBV28 with TRBJ1-2; D is unclear. This CDR3 has 16 amino acids. V was pared by 4 bases and J by 2 bases, with 17 bases between. In germline, CDR1 is MDHEN, CDR2 SYDVKM. CDR3 loop: CASSSRTIGLNYGYTF. The CDR3 DNA sequence: TGTGCCAGCAGTTCAAGGACCATCGGGCTGAACTATGGCTACACCTTC.

V and J are TRBV5-1 and TRBJ2-7; 7 bases align to TRBD1. Trimming cost V 3 bases and J 0 bases; bases outside gene matches: 6. This CDR3 spans 15 amino acids. CDR1 is SGHRS, CDR2 YFSETQ, per germline. This CDR3 is CASSSGQKSSYEQYF. The CDR3 DNA reads TGCGCCAGCAGCTCGGGACAGAAATCCTCCTACGAGCAGTACTTC.

This chain links TRBV19 with TRBJ2-7; no clear D. CDR1 is LNHDA and CDR2 is SQIVND in the germline V gene (reference sequence). Trimming stripped 4 bases from V and 1 base from J, with 8 bases between. CDR3 size: 13 residues. Written as DNA, the CDR3 is TGTGCCAGTAGTACCGAAGGGTCCTACGAGCAGTACTTC. It translates to CASSTEGSYEQYF.